The text below deals with one T cell receptor (beta chain). The CDR3 is 13 amino acids. The junction had 0 bases not matched to a gene; V was cut back by 3 bases and J by 0 bases. Germline CDR1 SGHTS, CDR2 YDEGEE. The data derive from a study of blood T cell repertoires in COVID-19. Across the study: Sites across the United States, Italy and Spain contributed samples from acute and convalescent COVID-19. Sources were T cells, B-cell-depleted T cells, or PBMCs; the material itself was cDNA or gDNA.

Original processing methods: Amplification of reference gene primers provided the estimated nucleated cell counts. Some clones are missing from TCRdb's copy, which holds only in-frame ones; the method was immunoSEQ multiplex PCR. V and J calls and clone size are copied from that table; D and trimming were computed from the DNA. The sample holds about 330,000 clones, about 91% seen once. The genes are TRBV5-8 and TRBJ2-7; 7 bases match TRBD1. The sequence came from a man aged 25-45 years with COVID-19, enrolled during active disease. Sequencing used peripheral blood. This chain's CDR3 is CASSWDSSYEQYF. The CDR3 coding sequence is TGTGCCAGCAGCTGGGACAGCTCCTACGAGCAGTACTTC.